This T cell receptor beta chain comes out of a study of cytomegalovirus exposure and HLA in healthy donors. Study as a whole: Some 90 million unique TCRs from HLA-typed donors were held in an early data release.

Primers: 60 Vbeta forward and 13 Jbeta reverse. Sequencing used immunoSEQ multiplex PCR; TCRdb keeps in-frame clones, though not all of them. The sample holds approximately 59,000 clones; approximately 64% are singletons and the top ten take 17%. The CDR3 totals 14 residues. Looked up from germline, CDR1 is SGHAT and CDR2 is FQNNGV. Study observations and caveats: The authors listed 150 to 200 TCR beta chains as cytomegalovirus-associated. In an earlier analysis, about 87% or about 30%: the productive usage of most TCR beta V segments. Rarity held for most TCR sequences, but there were some public TCRs that occurred in many donors.

Turning to this clone: Antigen unknown. At one of its ends the junction is not consistent with the germline gene, which may arise from a read error. Within the sample, other DNA sequences also encode this same CDR3.

The sample was PBMCs. The sequence was collected from a man aged 40-55 years in good health and CMV-seropositive. The chain joins TRBV11-2 to TRBJ2-4, with D perhaps TRBD1 (6 bases). CDR3 amino acids: CASSPTDRLDIQYF. The CDR3, as DNA: TGTGCTAGCAGCCCAACCGACAGGCTAGACATTCAGTACTTC. Filled out from reference TRBV11-2 and TRBJ2-4, the complete variable domain reads EAGVAQSPRYKIIEKRQSVAFWCNPISGHATLYWYQQILGQGPKLLIQFQNNGVVDDSQLPKDRFSAERLKGVDSTLKIQPAKLEDSAVYLCASSPTDRLDIQYFGAGTRLSVL.